This T cell receptor beta chain stems from a study of blood T cells in healthy people across ages. This clonotype was observed once. Its antigen is not known. Study results and caveats: Naive CD4+ cell counts and diversity both ran higher in long-lived than in aged donors. A roughly linear fall in TCR beta diversity per million T cells was seen with increasing age.

Then a second PCR, running roughly 7 to 11 cycles, was carried out with a sample-barcoded 5' primer and a J-beta primer mix. The authors tagged each cDNA molecule using a template-switch adaptor with 12 random nucleotides. CDR3-containing paired-end reads numbering at least 3 million came from each sample. One entry per CDR3 protein results from TCRdb running MiXCR on the 5' RACE reads. The repertoire holds about 730,000 distinct CDR3 sequences, about 40% seen once, with 20% to 25% in the top ten. The sequence was collected from an older woman in good health. Material: blood.

The CDR3 is CSARWLGGKSSYEQYF. CDR3 DNA sequence: TGCAGTGCTAGGTGGTTGGGTGGGAAGAGCTCCTACGAGCAGTACTTC. The rearrangement joins TRBV20-1 to TRBJ2-7, with unresolved D. The ends were cut back, 3 bases at V and 0 bases at J, with 18 bases in the middle. Germline V CDR1 and CDR2: DFQATT, SNEGSKA (reference sequence). The CDR3 totals 16 residues.